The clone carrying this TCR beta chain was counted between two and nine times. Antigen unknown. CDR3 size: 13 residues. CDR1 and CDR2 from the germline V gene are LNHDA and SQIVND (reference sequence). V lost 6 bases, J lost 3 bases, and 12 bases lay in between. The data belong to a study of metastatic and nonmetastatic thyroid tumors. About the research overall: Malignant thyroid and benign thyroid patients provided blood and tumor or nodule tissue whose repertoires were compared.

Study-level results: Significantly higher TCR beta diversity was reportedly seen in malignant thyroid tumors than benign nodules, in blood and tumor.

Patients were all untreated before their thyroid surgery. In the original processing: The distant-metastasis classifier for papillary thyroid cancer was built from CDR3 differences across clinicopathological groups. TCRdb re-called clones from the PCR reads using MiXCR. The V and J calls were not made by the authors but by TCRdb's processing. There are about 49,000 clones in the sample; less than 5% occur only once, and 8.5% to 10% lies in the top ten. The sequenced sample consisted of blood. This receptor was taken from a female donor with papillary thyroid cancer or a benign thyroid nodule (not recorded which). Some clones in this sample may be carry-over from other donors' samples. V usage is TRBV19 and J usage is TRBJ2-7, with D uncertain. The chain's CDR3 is CASRRGFGYEQYF. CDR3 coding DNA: TGTGCCAGTAGACGAGGATTTGGCTACGAGCAGTACTTC. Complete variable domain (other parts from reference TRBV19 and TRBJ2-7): DGGITQSPKYLFRKEGQNVTLSCEQNLNHDAMYWYRQDPGQGLRLIYYSQIVNDFQKGDIAEGYSVSREKKESFPLTVTSAQKNPTAFYLCASRRGFGYEQYFGPGTRLTVT.